This T cell receptor beta chain was identified in a study of human T cells and chemical hapten exposure. One entry per CDR3 protein results from TCRdb running MiXCR on the RACE reads. The sample yields around 200,000 distinct CDR3 sequences, 25% to 30% seen once. This clonotype was found a few times. What it binds is unknown. Time point given: pre-sensitization, week 0. The sample's treatment: therapeutic diphenylcyclopropenone sensitization with weekly scalp DPC. Whole-study findings and limits: In comparison with controls, expanded TCRs gave rise to a significantly larger number of large CDR3 similarity clusters.

This receptor was obtained from a woman aged 25 to 39 with alopecia areata. Some clones in this sample may be carry-over from other donors' samples. Sequenced here: whole blood, sampled in connection with sensitization to the hapten diphenylcyclopropenone (DPC).

In DNA form, the CDR3 reads TGTGCCAGAACGGGACTAGCGGGTAGTTTGGATACGCAGTATTTT. This translates into CARTGLAGSLDTQYF. This chain uses TRBV9 with TRBJ2-3, with TRBD2 matching over 12 bases. After removal of 8 bases from V and 6 bases from J, the junction contained 10 bases not matched to a gene. Germline CDR1 reads SGDLS; CDR2 reads YYNGEE. The length of the CDR3 is 15 residues.